The T cell receptor (beta chain) described here comes from a study of Ad26.COV2.S vaccination and SARS-CoV-2 variants. Study context: Each vaccinee took Ad26.COV2.S intramuscularly, once or twice 56 days apart. Findings of the study overall: Vaccine and placebo groups showed comparable non-spike TCR breadth. Vaccinees displayed broader spike-specific TCR repertoires than placebo recipients.

Treatment described: around 19 received Ad26.COV2.S at low or high dose, single or two shots; 5 received placebo; per-sample allocation not given. Day 63 after the first vaccine or placebo injection was the time point for sampling. A Boston donor was an adult aged 18-55 years. Only in-frame clones appear in the TCRdb table, and some are missing; sequencing was by immunoSEQ multiplex PCR. The sample carries about 350,000 clones, about nine tenths recorded once. Concerning this clone: Its specificity is unknown.

V lost 5 bases, J lost 2 bases, and 7 bases lay in between. The CDR3 runs to 12 residues. CDR1 is MDHEN and CDR2 is SYDVKM in the germline V gene. The chain has TRBV28 and TRBJ2-7, with no clear D. The starting material was peripheral blood, obtained in a trial of Ad26.COV2.S vaccine versus placebo. The TCR was taken from a person aged 18-65 years who received the Ad26.COV2.S COVID-19 vaccine or a placebo. CDR3 loop: CASSPTPYEQYF. The CDR3 DNA reads as TGTGCCAGCAGTCCGACCCCCTACGAGCAGTACTTC.